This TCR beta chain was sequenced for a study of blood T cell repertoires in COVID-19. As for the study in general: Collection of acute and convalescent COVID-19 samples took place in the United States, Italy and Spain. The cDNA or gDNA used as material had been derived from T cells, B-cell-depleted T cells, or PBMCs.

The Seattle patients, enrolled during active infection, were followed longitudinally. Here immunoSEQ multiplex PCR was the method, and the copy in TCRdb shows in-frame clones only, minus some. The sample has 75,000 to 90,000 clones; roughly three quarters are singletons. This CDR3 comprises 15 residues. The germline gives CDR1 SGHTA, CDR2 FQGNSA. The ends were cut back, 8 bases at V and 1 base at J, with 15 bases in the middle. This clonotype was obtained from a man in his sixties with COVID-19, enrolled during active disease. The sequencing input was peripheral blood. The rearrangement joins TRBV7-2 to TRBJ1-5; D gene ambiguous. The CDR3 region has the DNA TGTGCCAGCTCTGCGAGCGGATCGAGCAATCAGCCCCAGCATTTT. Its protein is CASSASGSSNQPQHF.